This T cell receptor beta chain was sequenced for a study of T cells in Graves' hyperthyroidism and ophthalmopathy. The sample holds many counts of this clonotype. RNA transcripts gave rise to amplified TCR beta CDR3 regions. First-round RT-PCR with HTBI primers amplified the TCR CDR3 region. One entry per CDR3 protein results from TCRdb running MiXCR on the multiplex PCR reads. This table has under 400,000 distinct CDR3 sequences, around 13% appearing once. The CDR3 is 14 residues long. From germline, CDR1 is SGHVS and CDR2 FNYEAQ. V was pared by 5 bases and J by 3 bases, with 13 bases between. The sequencing sample was made of blood. The receptor comes from a woman aged 18-35 years with Graves' hyperthyroidism. The chain is built from TRBV7-6 and TRBJ2-5, with D possibly being TRBD1 (6 bases). CDR3 in DNA: TGTGCCAGCAGCCTGAGGACAGCCAAAGAGACCCAGTACTTC. Its protein is CASSLRTAKETQYF.